This T cell receptor (beta chain) emerged from a study of CD8+CD57+ T cells in acquired aplastic anemia (dated by TCRdb to 2016 to 2018). A note on the overall study: On average, sorted CD4+ and CD8+ cells yielded 3 to 4 ug of extracted DNA, with a range of about 0.18 to 30 ug. For healthy donor samples, the average read count was around 10 million for CD4+ cells and 11 million to 14 million for CD8+ cells. Points the paper makes about the study in general: Between patients and healthy controls, no significant difference in CD8+ Simpson's diversity was found (P=0.060). Around 30 CD8+ CDR3 sequences were found to be shared between patients and controls, but these sequences appeared to be highly expressed in patients and within the immunodominant clones of the patients.

From V the trimming removes 2 bases and from J it removes 3 bases, while the gene matches leave 7 bases of the junction unaccounted for. The CDR3 starts with the cysteine, ends with the phenylalanine, and has 17 residues. Solely the CDR3 DNA is kept, with 51 bases framed from the first base. CDR1 and CDR2, per the germline V gene, are KGHSH and LQKENI. TCR repertoires of sorted CD4+ and CD8+ blood T cells from severe aplastic anemia patients and healthy subjects were deep-sequenced in the study. Ficoll-Paque density gradient centrifugation was used to isolate peripheral blood mononuclear cells. CD4+ and CD8+ T cells were sorted by FACS or magnetic beads before DNA extraction. Worth noting for this clonotype: No cognate antigen has been identified for it. Base qualities are missing; no much larger clone stands one base away.

Genomic DNA served as template for TCR beta VDJ combination and CDR3 sequence profiling. TCR repertoire sequencing was run on an Illumina HiSeq 2000. In the source study's methods: Repertoire assessment relied on Simpson's diversity index, CDR3 size and DJ length profiles, and TRBV/TRBJ rearrangement plots. The most abundant DNA sequence in the deep sequencing data was taken as the immunodominant clone. CDR3 amino acid sequences were screened for sharing across subjects and compared with published repertoires and the VDJdb database. Through fastp at Q25 and MiXCR, TCRdb rebuilt clones from the public reads, retaining in-frame beta chains. Here each entry gathers all rows of one CDR3 protein and keeps the most common genes and DNA. In this record, the V and J calls reflect TCRdb's handling and not the investigators' own analysis. The sample table shows about 400,000 distinct CDR3 sequences, and 65% to 75% are seen once. The ten largest clonotypes hold 4% of the sample.

The sample consisted of sorted CD4+, CD8+, or CD8+CD57+ T cells (not recorded which) from PBMCs. The sequence links TRBV18 to TRBJ2-5, with 12 bases in between that match TRBD1. This sequence originates from a human donor in good health, serving as a control. The CDR3 reads as follows: CASSPSGQGAWEETQYF. The nucleotide sequence reads TGTGCCAGCTCACCATCGGGACAGGGGGCTTGGGAAGAGACCCAGTACTTC.